Shown below are 13 T cell receptor beta chains from a single sample sequenced in a study of T cell changes during pregnancy in multiple sclerosis. The method was immunoSEQ multiplex PCR; TCRdb's version includes in-frame clones alone and lacks a portion of them. The sample includes approximately 70,000 clones, roughly 90% seen only once; the top ten take more than 0.8%. Sample: peripheral blood, taken in the first trimester of pregnancy. Receptors were obtained from a female donor in good health, enrolled as a control in a pregnancy study.

The chain recombines TRBV4-1 with TRBJ2-7; TRBD2 is a possible D gene (6 bases). V was clipped by 0 bases and J by 5 bases, with 17 bases between them. This CDR3 region has 16 residues. Per the germline V gene, CDR1 is MGHRA and CDR2 is YSYEKL. The DNA of the CDR3 is TGCGCCAGCAGCCAAGATGGAACACCGGGGGTTAACGAGCAGTACTTC. Amino acid sequence: CASSQDGTPGVNEQYF.

V gene TRBV7-2 combines with J gene TRBJ1-2; no firm D call. Between the trimmed V and J ends, which lost 5 bases and 2 bases, there was a span of 9 bases. The V gene's germline CDR1 is SGHTA and CDR2 FQGNSA. This CDR3 region has 13 residues. CDR3: CASSAQINYGYTF. In nucleotides, the CDR3 is TGTGCCAGCAGCGCCCAGATCAACTATGGCTACACCTTC.

The gene calls are TRBV10-3 and TRBJ1-2; TRBD1 is a possible D gene (5 bases). Germline CDR1 and CDR2: ENHRY and SYGVKD. V gave up 4 bases and J gave up 4 bases, with 13 bases separating them. There are 14 residues in the CDR3. The CDR3 loop is CAISGVGQSYGYTF. The CDR3 DNA reads as TGTGCCATCAGTGGGGTGGGGCAGTCCTATGGCTACACCTTC.

This clone came up once. The V gene is TRBV7-2, the J gene TRBJ1-3, with D uncertain. The CDR3 contains 17 residues. Germline V gene data show CDR1 as SGHTA and CDR2 as FQGNSA. Deletions cut 1 base from V and 4 bases from J, with 17 bases between. CDR3 region: CASSLEVGGAGGNTIYF. The CDR3 region has the DNA TGTGCCAGCAGCTTAGAGGTGGGCGGCGCGGGAGGAAACACCATATATTTT.

The rearrangement uses TRBV19 and TRBJ1-5; 11 bases match TRBD1. With V trimmed by 5 bases and J by 5 bases, 2 bases remained unmatched. The germline V gene encodes CDR1 LNHDA and CDR2 SQIVND (reference sequence). This CDR3 spans 14 amino acids. CDR3 sequence reads: CASSGTGGDQPQHF. The CDR3 region has the DNA TGTGCCAGTAGTGGGACAGGGGGGGATCAGCCCCAGCATTTT.

The CDR3 DNA is TGTGCCAGCAGCCAACGACTCTATGGCTACACCTTC. It codes for CASSQRLYGYTF. The chain employs TRBV14 and TRBJ1-2; D is ambiguous. This CDR3 comprises 12 residues. Trimming pared 2 bases from V and 4 bases from J, leaving 5 bases between. Germline CDR1 and CDR2: SGHDN and FVKESK.

The chain uses TRBV5-1 and TRBJ2-1; TRBD1 is a possible D gene (5 bases). With 4 bases removed from V and 10 bases from J, the gap between germline ends came to 12 bases. Per germline, CDR1 SGHRS and CDR2 YFSETQ. The length of the CDR3 is 12 residues. This CDR3 is CASSPQGPEQFF. The DNA for the CDR3 is TGCGCCAGCAGCCCCCAGGGCCCCGAGCAGTTCTTC.

The chain employs TRBV6-6 and TRBJ2-5; 7 nucleotides align to TRBD1. The V gene's germline CDR1 is MNHNY and CDR2 SVGAGI (reference sequence). The CDR3 runs to 13 residues. The J segment lost 5 bases and the V segment lost 7 bases, leaving 7 bases of the junction unmatched. This CDR3 reads CASTLTGTETQYF. For the CDR3, the DNA is TGTGCCAGCACCTTGACAGGGACCGAGACCCAGTACTTC.

The chain recombines TRBV30 with TRBJ1-3; no clear D. Germline V gene lookup returns CDR1 GTSNPN and CDR2 SVGIG (reference sequence). The CDR3 is 14 amino acids. Trimming took 4 bases from V and 0 from J, leaving 10 bases between them. CDR3 coding DNA: TGTGCCTGGAAAACTTCTAGCTCTGGAAACACCATATATTTT. It translates to CAWKTSSSGNTIYF.

The chain employs TRBV2 and TRBJ1-3; 9 bases map to TRBD1. Looked up from germline, CDR1 is SNHLY and CDR2 is FYNNEI. V was pared by 7 bases and J by 4 bases, with 11 bases of the junction left unmatched. This CDR3 is built from 16 residues. CDR3 sequence (DNA): TGTGCCAGCATTCCCAGTGGGACAGGGATAGGAAACACCATATATTTT. It encodes CASIPSGTGIGNTIYF.

CDR3 sequence reads: CASSYAFTGLQETQYF. The CDR3, as DNA: TGTGCCAGCAGTTACGCTTTCACAGGGCTCCAAGAGACCCAGTACTTC. The gene calls are TRBV6-5 and TRBJ2-5, with a weak D call TRBD1 (6 bases). The germline V and J ends were trimmed by 2 bases and 1 base, with 14 bases remaining between them. The germline V gene has CDR1 MNHEY and CDR2 SVGAGI. There are 16 residues in the CDR3.

The chain uses TRBV4-1 and TRBJ1-5; D not resolved. Trimming stripped 3 bases from V and 5 bases from J, with 8 bases between. There are 13 residues in the CDR3. The germline V gene encodes CDR1 MGHRA and CDR2 YSYEKL. DNA for the CDR3: TGCGCCAGCAGCCACCAGGTCGATCAGCCCCAGCATTTT. It translates to CASSHQVDQPQHF.

The J gene is TRBJ2-7, the V gene TRBV5-1, with 7 bases identical to TRBD2. Germline V gives CDR1 SGHRS, CDR2 YFSETQ. With 2 bases clipped from V and 5 bases from J, the junction kept 7 bases outside the gene matches. The CDR3 has 14 amino acids. The CDR3: CASSFGRGDHEQYF. The CDR3 nucleotides are TGCGCCAGCAGCTTTGGGAGGGGTGACCACGAGCAGTACTTC.